The present TCR beta chain was sequenced within a study of post-analysis software for immune sequencing data. Study-wide points: Patients carried five TRBV segments more frequently than controls did, and TRBV5-6, TRBV5-1 and TRBV20-1 were among them. F-measure co-clustering was strong for batch-matched samples. Diversity measured as normalized Chao1 was significantly lower in multiple sclerosis patients than in controls.

Prepared libraries of TCR beta cDNA carried unique molecular identifiers. A population of about 0.95 to 10 million T cells gave rise to a few hundred thousand cDNA molecules. MiXCR was run by TCRdb on the PCR reads, yielding one entry per CDR3 protein. This sample has about 800,000 distinct CDR3 sequences; just under 30% occur once, and the top ten carry 0.55% to 0.65%. The CDR3 spans 14 residues. Trimming removed 2 bases from V and 2 bases from J, with 12 bases in between. Germline CDR1 is SQVTM and CDR2 is ANQGSEA. The sample holds a few counts of this clonotype. Antigen specificity is unknown. This sequence originates from a girl aged 5 to 17 with multiple sclerosis. Material for sequencing was blood. V usage is TRBV29-1 and J usage is TRBJ2-5; D uncertain. The CDR3 DNA is TGCAGCGTTGAACTCCCCGAAAATCAAGAGACCCAGTACTTC. It translates to CSVELPENQETQYF.